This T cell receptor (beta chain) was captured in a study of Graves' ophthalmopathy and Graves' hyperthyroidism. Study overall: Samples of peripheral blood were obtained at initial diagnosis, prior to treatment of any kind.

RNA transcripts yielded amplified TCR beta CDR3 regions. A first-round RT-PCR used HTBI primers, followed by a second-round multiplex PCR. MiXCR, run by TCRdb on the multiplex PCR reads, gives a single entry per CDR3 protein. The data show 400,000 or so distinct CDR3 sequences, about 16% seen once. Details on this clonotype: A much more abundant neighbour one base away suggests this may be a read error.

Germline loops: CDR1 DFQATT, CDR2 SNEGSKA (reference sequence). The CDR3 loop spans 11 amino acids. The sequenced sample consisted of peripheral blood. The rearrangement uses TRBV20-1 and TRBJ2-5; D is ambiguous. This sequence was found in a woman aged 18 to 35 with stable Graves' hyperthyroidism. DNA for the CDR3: TGCAGTGCTAGAGCTTCTGAGATCCAGTACTTC. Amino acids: CSARASEIQYF.